Sequencing of this T cell receptor beta chain was carried out in a study of T cells in Graves' hyperthyroidism and ophthalmopathy. About this clonotype itself: Its antigen is not identified.

Using RNA transcripts as the source, TCR beta CDR3 regions were amplified. TCR CDR3 underwent first-round RT-PCR with the HTBI primer set. TCRdb processed the multiplex PCR reads anew with MiXCR; each CDR3 protein has one entry. This table has approximately 520,000 distinct CDR3 sequences, around a quarter appearing once. The study's findings and limits: Most expanded thyroid clonotypes above 0.001 also appeared in blood. Ophthalmopathy was separated from stable hyperthyroidism by a 13 V-J model.

The germline V gene has CDR1 MDHEN and CDR2 SYDVKM. Trimming left V 5 bases short and J 10 bases short, with 14 bases between. There are 12 residues in the CDR3. The TCR was taken from a woman aged 25 to 39 with Graves' ophthalmopathy. Sequencing was carried out using blood. This chain uses TRBV28 with TRBJ2-5, with D possibly matching TRBD2 (5 bases). The CDR3 sequence is CASSSTTEGQYF. The CDR3 bases are TGTGCCAGCAGTAGTACAACAGAGGGCCAGTACTTC.